A single sample is the source of the 15 T cell receptor beta chains below, sequenced in a study of OX40 agonist ivuxolimab in advanced cancers. Sequencing was performed with immunoSEQ multiplex PCR; in TCRdb, only in-frame clones are kept and a portion is missing. The sample includes about 46,000 clones, 60% to 80% of them seen just once. Sample: CD4+ or CD8+ T cells sorted from blood, taken in a trial of the OX40 agonist ivuxolimab. These receptors all stem from an adult with an advanced solid tumor such as melanoma, head and neck, liver or kidney cancer.

The chain employs TRBV5-6 and TRBJ1-1; D remains ambiguous. The CDR3 totals 14 residues. Trimming pared 6 bases from V and 1 base from J, leaving 13 bases between. Looked up from germline, CDR1 is SGHDT and CDR2 is YYEEEE. In DNA form, the CDR3 reads TGTGCCAGCAACCAAGGGCCGGGGAACACTGAAGCTTTCTTT. Amino acid sequence: CASNQGPGNTEAFF.

The J gene is TRBJ1-5, the V gene TRBV6-5, with 7 nucleotides matching TRBD1. The CDR3 length is 15 residues. J lost 2 bases, V lost 6 bases, and 7 bases had no gene match. The V gene's germline CDR1 is MNHEY and CDR2 SVGAGI. The CDR3 sequence: CASRTGSARNQPQHF. The CDR3 bases are TGTGCCAGCAGGACAGGGAGCGCTCGCAATCAGCCCCAGCATTTT.

V is TRBV7-8 and J is TRBJ2-3, with D unclear. CDR1 SGHVS and CDR2 FQNEAQ come from the germline V gene. The CDR3 runs 14 residues. V dropped 1 base and J dropped 6 bases, with 11 bases sitting between them. The DNA for the CDR3 is TGTGCCAGCAGCTTAGGTCGACAAACTGATACGCAGTATTTT. Amino acid sequence: CASSLGRQTDTQYF.

V gene TRBV5-1 combines with J gene TRBJ1-6, with a tentative D call TRBD1 (5 bases). V shed 0 bases and J shed 9 bases, with 13 bases lying between them. This CDR3 spans 15 amino acids. Germline V gene lookup returns CDR1 SGHRS and CDR2 YFSETQ. CDR3 amino acids: CASSLAGQGSSPLHF. The CDR3 nucleotides are TGCGCCAGCAGCTTGGCGGGGCAGGGTAGTTCACCCCTCCACTTT.

This clone was recorded once. The chain recombines TRBV28 with TRBJ1-4; D remains unclear. CDR1 and CDR2 (germline): MDHEN, SYDVKM. Trimming removed 5 bases from V and 4 bases from J, with 5 bases in between. The CDR3 is 12 residues long. Here the CDR3 DNA reads TGTGCCAGCAGTACTGGTAATGAAAAACTGTTTTTT. Translating it yields CASSTGNEKLFF.

V and J are TRBV2 and TRBJ2-7; TRBD1 might be the D (6 bases). The CDR3 has 13 amino acids. With 4 bases removed from V and 0 bases from J, the gap between germline ends came to 7 bases. Germline-derived CDR1 and CDR2 are SNHLY and FYNNEI. The CDR3 region is CASSGDISYEQYF. CDR3 sequence (DNA): TGTGCCAGCAGTGGGGACATCTCCTACGAGCAGTACTTC.

The rearrangement uses TRBV4-2 and TRBJ2-7, with D maybe TRBD1 (5 bases). V shed 5 bases and J shed 0 bases, with 14 bases lying between them. CDR3 length equals 15 residues. Germline loops: CDR1 LGHNA, CDR2 YNFKEQ. CDR3 sequence: CASSYLQDPSYEQYF. The CDR3 DNA follows: TGTGCCAGCAGCTACCTACAGGATCCCTCCTACGAGCAGTACTTC.

This chain links TRBV28 with TRBJ2-3; possible D gene TRBD1, 5 bases. The CDR3 length is 18 residues. V was shortened by 1 base and J by 2 bases, with 19 bases between the two germline ends. Germline V gives CDR1 MDHEN, CDR2 SYDVKM. CDR3 in DNA: TGTGCCAGCAGTTTATCCCCCGGTGCCAGGGAAGACACAGATACGCAGTATTTT. Translated, it gives CASSLSPGAREDTDTQYF.

This chain links TRBV10-2 with TRBJ2-1; 7 nucleotides agree with TRBD2. Germline values: CDR1 WSHSY, CDR2 SAAADI. The trim removed 6 bases at V and 11 bases at J, leaving 4 bases unmatched. This CDR3 is 11 amino acids long. The CDR3 DNA sequence: TGCGCCAGCAGGGTAGCGGGCCAGCAGTTCTTC. This translates into CASRVAGQQFF.

This chain joins TRBV29-1 and TRBJ1-4; TRBD1 matches 12 bases. In germline, CDR1 is SQVTM, CDR2 ANQGSEA. J lost 5 bases, V lost 6 bases, and 7 bases had no gene match. The CDR3 is 15 residues long. CDR3 region: CSVAGTGGLNEKLFF. The CDR3 region has the DNA TGCAGCGTCGCCGGGACAGGGGGCTTAAATGAAAAACTGTTTTTT. The variable domain in full, with the rest retrieved from reference TRBV29-1 and TRBJ1-4, is SAVISQKPSRDICQRGTSLTIQCQVDSQVTMMFWYRQQPGQSLTLIATANQGSEATYESGFVIDKFPISRPNLTFSTLTVSNMSPEDSSIYLCSVAGTGGLNEKLFFGSGTQLSVL.

The J gene is TRBJ1-3, the V gene TRBV5-4; perhaps TRBD1 as D (6 bases). V lost 3 bases, J lost 0 bases, and 10 bases lay in between. CDR3 length equals 15 residues. Germline CDR1 and CDR2: SGHNT and YYREEE (reference sequence). The chain's CDR3 is CASSSPRGSGNTIYF. CDR3 sequence (DNA): TGTGCCAGCAGCTCCCCCAGGGGCTCTGGAAACACCATATATTTT. The full variable domain, its missing parts supplied by reference TRBV5-4 and TRBJ1-3, is ETGVTQSPTHLIKTRGQQVTLRCSSQSGHNTVSWYQQALGQGPQFIFQYYREEENGRGNFPPRFSGLQFPNYSSELNVNALELDDSALYLCASSSPRGSGNTIYFGEGSWLTVV.

CDR3 loop: CASSSTVAEAGEQFF. CDR3 DNA: TGTGCCAGCAGCTCAACTGTCGCCGAGGCGGGGGAGCAGTTCTTC. This chain links TRBV5-4 with TRBJ2-1; the D gene is possibly TRBD2 (6 bases). Germline V gene sequence: CDR1 SGHNT, CDR2 YYREEE (reference sequence). Trimming pared 3 bases from V and 10 bases from J, leaving 20 bases between. The CDR3 consists of 15 residues.

The count of this clone is one. The rearrangement uses TRBV28 and TRBJ2-1, with D possibly matching TRBD1 (5 bases). Trimming took off 2 bases at V and 4 bases at J, with 6 bases between the two ends. CDR1 and CDR2 (germline): MDHEN, SYDVKM. The length of the CDR3 is 13 residues. CDR3 residues: CASSLQGYNEQFF. CDR3 nucleotides: TGTGCCAGCAGTTTACAGGGTTACAATGAGCAGTTCTTC.

The chain links TRBV21-1 to TRBJ2-7; the table's D call TRBD1 went unverified against the DNA. TRBV21-1 is a pseudogene segment. The CDR3 spans 15 residues. CDR3 protein: CASSKGLRTGSEQYF. The CDR3 region has the DNA TGTGCCAGCAGCAAAGGGTTAAGGACAGGGAGCGAGCAGTACTTC.

The gene calls are TRBV5-4 and TRBJ2-1; D might be TRBD2 (5 bases). Germline V CDR1 and CDR2: SGHNT, YYREEE (reference sequence). Trimming left V 4 bases short and J 5 bases short, with 16 bases between. The CDR3 spans 15 residues. This CDR3 is CASSPRAGSHNEQFF. For the CDR3, the DNA is TGTGCCAGCAGCCCGCGGGCCGGATCACACAATGAGCAGTTCTTC.